These T cell receptor gamma chains were read from a single sample in a study of intestinal T cells in coeliac disease. TCRdb ran CATT on the multiplex PCR reads. The sample comprises 650 to 800 gamma-chain clones, roughly 60% of which are singletons, and under 30% rests with the top ten. Material for sequencing was a duodenal biopsy. These receptors were obtained from a human donor who served as a control with a normal duodenal biopsy, not a healthy volunteer. The CDR3 runs from the conserved cysteine through the conserved F or W. Clone size, where shown, is once, few, many, or a class for clones that have expanded.

j_gene: TRGJP1; len: 17; v_gene: TRGV11; abundance: few; CDR3aa: CACWIRQGDTTGWFKIF; CDR3nt: TGTGCCTGCTGGATTAGGCAAGGGGATACCACTGGTTGGTTCAAGATATTT
j_gene: TRGJ1/TRGJ2; len: 14; v_gene: TRGV10; abundance: .; CDR3aa: CAAVGIENYYKKLF; CDR3nt: TGTGCTGCAGTGGGAATTGAGAATTATTATAAGAAACTCTTT
j_gene: TRGJ1/TRGJ2; len: 12; v_gene: TRGV10; abundance: .; CDR3aa: CAAWGNYYKKLF; CDR3nt: TGTGCTGCGTGGGGTAATTATTATAAGAAACTCTTT
j_gene: TRGJ1/TRGJ2; len: 14; v_gene: TRGV10; abundance: hyperexpanded; CDR3aa: CAAWDAVTYYKKLF; CDR3nt: TGTGCTGCGTGGGATGCCGTCACTTATTATAAGAAACTCTTT
j_gene: TRGJ1/TRGJ2; len: 16; v_gene: TRGV4; abundance: .; CDR3aa: CANLGSRNNEYYKKLF; CDR3nt: TGTGCCAACCTGGGATCCCGAAACAACGAATATTATAAGAAACTCTTT
j_gene: TRGJ1/TRGJ2; len: 16; v_gene: TRGV10; abundance: few; CDR3aa: CAAWEPPEKIYYKKLF; CDR3nt: TGTGCTGCGTGGGAGCCTCCCGAAAAGATTTATTATAAGAAACTCTTT
j_gene: TRGJ1/TRGJ2; len: 20; v_gene: TRGV5; abundance: few; CDR3aa: CATWDRLDPPPLPIYYKKLF; CDR3nt: TGTGCCACCTGGGACAGGCTCGACCCCCCCCCGCTCCCCATTTATTATAAGAAACTCTTT
j_gene: TRGJ1/TRGJ2; len: 18; v_gene: TRGV9; abundance: .; CDR3aa: CALWEGVPLTPFYYKKLF; CDR3nt: TGTGCCTTGTGGGAAGGTGTCCCTTTAACCCCTTTTTATTATAAGAAACTCTTT
j_gene: TRGJ1/TRGJ2; len: 15; v_gene: TRGV8; abundance: .; CDR3aa: CATWDMIVINYKKLF; CDR3nt: TGTGCCACCTGGGACATGATAGTAATTAATTATAAGAAACTCTTT
j_gene: TRGJ1/TRGJ2; len: 14; v_gene: TRGV3; abundance: .; CDR3aa: CATWDSPYPKDKLF; CDR3nt: TGTGCCACCTGGGACAGTCCCTATCCTAAAGACAAACTCTTT
j_gene: TRGJP1; len: 12; v_gene: TRGV10; abundance: .; CDR3aa: CAAWIPGWFKIF; CDR3nt: TGTGCTGCGTGGATCCCTGGTTGGTTCAAGATATTT
j_gene: TRGJ1/TRGJ2; len: 14; v_gene: TRGV8; abundance: hyperexpanded; CDR3aa: CATWDPSNYYKKLF; CDR3nt: TGTGCCACCTGGGATCCGTCGAATTATTATAAGAAACTCTTT
j_gene: TRGJ1/TRGJ2; len: 13; v_gene: TRGV4; abundance: .; CDR3aa: CATWDEDIYKKLF; CDR3nt: TGTGCCACCTGGGATGAGGATATTTATAAGAAACTCTTT
j_gene: TRGJ1/TRGJ2; len: 15; v_gene: TRGV3; abundance: few; CDR3aa: CATWDRAGIYYKKLF; CDR3nt: TGTGCCACCTGGGACAGGGCGGGGATTTATTATAAGAAACTCTTT
j_gene: TRGJ1/TRGJ2; len: 14; v_gene: TRGV9; abundance: .; CDR3aa: CALWEFSFYYKKLF; CDR3nt: TGTGCCTTGTGGGAGTTTTCATTTTATTATAAGAAACTCTTT
j_gene: TRGJP1; len: 15; v_gene: TRGV9; abundance: .; CDR3aa: CALWEIQPLGWFKIF; CDR3nt: TGTGCCTTGTGGGAGATACAACCACTTGGTTGGTTCAAGATATTT
j_gene: TRGJ1/TRGJ2; len: 13; v_gene: TRGV2; abundance: large; CDR3aa: CATWDGPGYKKLF; CDR3nt: TGTGCCACCTGGGACGGGCCAGGGTATAAGAAACTCTTT
j_gene: TRGJP2; len: 18; v_gene: TRGV11; abundance: .; CDR3aa: CACWIRQLLYSSDWIKTF; CDR3nt: TGTGCCTGCTGGATTAGGCAACTCTTATATAGTAGTGATTGGATCAAGACGTTT
j_gene: TRGJ1/TRGJ2; len: 12; v_gene: TRGV5; abundance: .; CDR3aa: CATWDSGTPNLF; CDR3nt: TGTGCCACCTGGGACAGTGGGACCCCTAACCTCTTT
j_gene: TRGJ1/TRGJ2; len: 12; v_gene: TRGV10; abundance: hyperexpanded; CDR3aa: CAAWDYGYKKLF; CDR3nt: TGTGCTGCGTGGGATTACGGGTATAAGAAACTCTTT
j_gene: TRGJ1/TRGJ2; len: 20; v_gene: TRGV11; abundance: .; CDR3aa: CACWIRHVQDVTRIRGKKLF; CDR3nt: TGTGCCTGCTGGATTAGGCACGTCCAGGACGTCACTCGGATTCGGGGCAAGAAACTCTTT
j_gene: TRGJ1/TRGJ2; len: 9; v_gene: TRGV9; abundance: .; CDR3aa: CACGDENLF; CDR3nt: TGTGCCTGTGGGGATGAAAACCTCTTT
j_gene: TRGJ1/TRGJ2; len: 12; v_gene: TRGV2; abundance: .; CDR3aa: CATWDGILRKLF; CDR3nt: TGTGCCACCTGGGACGGGATTTTAAGAAAACTCTTT
j_gene: TRGJP2; len: 15; v_gene: TRGV3; abundance: .; CDR3aa: CATWDRPFDDWIKTF; CDR3nt: TGTGCCACCTGGGACAGGCCGTTCGATGATTGGATCAAGACGTTT
j_gene: TRGJP1; len: 18; v_gene: TRGV5; abundance: .; CDR3aa: CATWDRRGIIPSGWFKIF; CDR3nt: TGTGCCACCTGGGACAGGCGTGGGATTATACCATCTGGTTGGTTCAAGATATTT
j_gene: TRGJ1/TRGJ2; len: 9; v_gene: TRGV4; abundance: .; CDR3aa: CATPLRKLF; CDR3nt: TGTGCCACCCCCCTAAGAAAACTCTTT